The 2 T cell receptor beta chains presented below share a single source sample, sequenced in a study of CD8 T cells in ankylosing spondylitis. MiXCR, run by TCRdb on the 5' RACE reads, gives a single entry per CDR3 protein. The sample lists about 210,000 distinct CDR3 sequences; more than 5.5% were seen once. Their antigens remain unidentified. General observations from the study: Among TCR beta sequences, a motif of roughly 8 highly homologous variants appeared characteristic of ankylosing spondylitis blood.

The sequencing sample was made of blood, either unsorted or a sorted T cell fraction (not recorded which). The receptors stem from a male donor with ankylosing spondylitis.

This clonotype was counted ten times or more. The chain recombines TRBV27 with TRBJ2-3; 7 bases are a match to TRBD2. The CDR3 is 18 residues long. V lost 5 bases and J lost 5; bases outside the gene matches: 19. Germline lookup yields CDR1 MNHEY and CDR2 SMNVEV (reference sequence). The CDR3 DNA follows: TGTGCCAGCAGTCCTGGATTTCTAGCGGAGTTGGGGATAGATACGCAGTATTTT. Translation: CASSPGFLAELGIDTQYF.

This clonotype has just a few counts. The chain joins TRBV5-6 to TRBJ2-6, with D possibly being TRBD2 (5 bases). Germline CDR1 is SGHDT and CDR2 is YYEEEE. The germline V and J ends were trimmed by 4 bases and 2 bases, with 13 bases remaining between them. There are 16 residues in the CDR3. CDR3 nucleotides: TGTGCCAGCAGCGGAGAGGGTGACCCTGGGGCCAACGTCCTGACTTTC. Its protein product is CASSGEGDPGANVLTF.